These T cell receptor beta chains were read from a single sample in a study of CD8+ T cells in alopecia areata. The method was immunoSEQ multiplex PCR; TCRdb's version includes in-frame clones alone and lacks a portion of them. The sample lists 150,000 or so clones, about nine tenths seen once, with roughly 15% in the top ten. Material: CD8+ T cells sorted from blood, obtained at week 0. The source is a human donor with alopecia areata. Both conserved end residues are part of each CDR3. A D gene is named only where the DNA matches it firmly. Expanded clones get a size class; other rows say once, few or many, or leave the size out.

TRBJ2-7	-	TRBV27	-	CASSLRQDSYEQYF	TGTGCCAGCAGTTTAAGACAGGACTCCTACGAGCAGTACTTC
TRBJ1-6	few	TRBV7-8	-	CASSSGDSFILHF	TGTGCCAGCAGCTCGGGAGACAGTTTTATCCTCCACTTT
TRBJ2-1	-	TRBV5-6	-	CASSFLANEQFF	TGTGCCAGCAGCTTTCTCGCGAATGAGCAGTTCTTC
TRBJ2-3	-	TRBV9	-	CASSERSTDTQYF	TGTGCCAGCAGCGAAAGAAGCACAGATACGCAGTATTTT
TRBJ2-1	-	TRBV19	-	CASSIIQIQGNEQFF	TGTGCCAGTAGTATTATACAGATCCAAGGCAATGAGCAGTTCTTC
TRBJ2-7	-	TRBV29-1	-	CSVEVPGQPYEQYF	TGCAGCGTTGAAGTGCCTGGACAGCCCTACGAGCAGTACTTC
TRBJ1-4	-	TRBV5-1	TRBD1	CASSSGQGGYNEKLFF	TGCGCCAGCAGCTCTGGACAGGGGGGCTACAATGAAAAACTGTTTTTT
TRBJ2-3	-	TRBV11-2	-	CASSPNGMTDTQYF	TGTGCCAGCAGCCCCAACGGTATGACAGATACGCAGTATTTT
TRBJ1-6	-	TRBV5-4	TRBD1	CASSVGQGNNSPLHF	TGTGCCAGCAGCGTGGGACAGGGGAATAATTCACCCCTCCACTTT
TRBJ1-2	-	TRBV27	TRBD1	CASRLQGDSYGYTF	TGTGCCAGCAGGCTTCAGGGGGACTCCTATGGCTACACCTTC
TRBJ2-7	-	TRBV7-9	-	CASSLGGDRSYEQYF	TGTGCCAGCAGCTTAGGGGGGGACCGTTCCTACGAGCAGTACTTC
TRBJ2-1	-	TRBV2	TRBD1	CASSDIGVDRGLGEQFF	TGTGCCAGCAGCGATATCGGGGTCGACAGGGGATTAGGTGAGCAGTTCTTC
TRBJ2-1	few	TRBV29-1	-	CSVEERADEQFF	TGCAGCGTTGAAGAACGGGCGGATGAGCAGTTCTTC
TRBJ2-1	-	TRBV5-1	TRBD2	CASSLGTSGIAAYNEQFF	TGCGCCAGCAGCTTGGGGACTAGCGGGATAGCAGCCTACAATGAGCAGTTCTTC
TRBJ2-1	-	TRBV9	TRBD1	CASSPQTGGSYNEQFF	TGTGCCAGCAGCCCCCAGACAGGGGGGTCCTACAATGAGCAGTTCTTC
TRBJ1-1	medium-sized	TRBV6-1	TRBD1	CASSEAATGGTEAFF	TGTGCCAGCAGTGAAGCGGCGACAGGGGGCACTGAAGCTTTCTTT
TRBJ2-5	-	TRBV7-7	-	CASSLGTGQGQETQYF	TGTGCCAGCAGCTTAGGGACGGGGCAGGGCCAAGAGACCCAGTACTTC
TRBJ2-5	-	TRBV27	-	CASSPLGETQYF	TGTGCCAGCAGTCCCTTGGGGGAGACCCAGTACTTC
TRBJ1-1	-	TRBV6-5	-	CASSYGATEAFF	TGTGCCAGCAGTTACGGGGCCACTGAAGCTTTCTTT
TRBJ2-7	-	TRBV5-6	-	CASSPQAGSYEQYF	TGTGCCAGCAGCCCCCAAGCAGGGAGCTACGAGCAGTACTTC
TRBJ1-5	-	TRBV7-9	TRBD1	CASSSLAGTGENQPQHF	TGTGCCAGCAGCTCCCTGGCTGGGACAGGCGAAAATCAGCCCCAGCATTTT
TRBJ2-7	-	TRBV4-1	TRBD1	CASSQVGTGGSEQYF	TGCGCCAGCAGCCAAGTCGGGACAGGGGGCTCCGAGCAGTACTTC
TRBJ2-2	-	TRBV19	-	CASSINEVLPNTGELFF	TGTGCCAGTAGTATAAACGAGGTCCTACCGAACACCGGGGAGCTGTTTTTT
TRBJ2-7	-	TRBV29-1	-	CSVEGERAYEQYF	TGCAGCGTTGAAGGCGAGAGAGCCTACGAGCAGTACTTC
TRBJ2-7	-	TRBV9	TRBD2	CASSTGGTPAYEQYF	TGTGCCAGCAGCACCGGGGGGACCCCGGCCTACGAGCAGTACTTC
TRBJ2-2	-	TRBV27	-	CASSLSPSGNGELFF	TGTGCCAGCAGTTTAAGTCCCAGTGGAAACGGGGAGCTGTTTTTT
TRBJ1-2	few	TRBV7-2	-	CASSLLGGAHGYTF	TGTGCCAGCAGCTTGTTAGGAGGGGCCCATGGCTACACCTTC